The rows below give T cell receptor beta chains drawn from one sample of a study of blood T cells in healthy people across ages. Using its own MiXCR run on the 5' RACE reads, TCRdb lists one record per CDR3 protein. Of 1.5 million to 2 million distinct CDR3 sequences in the sample, 35% to 50% are singletons; the top ten hold roughly 23%. What was sequenced was blood. These receptors all stem from a human donor in good health. Both conserved end residues are part of each CDR3. Fields, in order: D gene, CDR3 length, clone size, J gene, V gene, CDR3 protein, CDR3 DNA. D genes are given only for firm matches. Size is stated for part of the rows, as once, few or many counts, or as a class when the clone is expanded.

d_call: TRBD1; cdr3_length: 18; clone_size: many; j_call: TRBJ2-7; v_call: TRBV20-1; cdr3_aa: CSARDRLKGQGVSDEQYF; cdr3_nt: TGCAGTGCTAGAGATCGTCTTAAGGGACAGGGGGTTTCCGACGAGCAGTACTTC
d_call: -; cdr3_length: 14; clone_size: -; j_call: TRBJ2-5; v_call: TRBV28; cdr3_aa: CASSLNSPQETQYF; cdr3_nt: TGTGCCAGCAGTTTAAACTCTCCCCAAGAGACCCAGTACTTC
d_call: -; cdr3_length: 19; clone_size: -; j_call: TRBJ2-1; v_call: TRBV7-6; cdr3_aa: CASSSPIDWTPVGHNEQFF; cdr3_nt: TGTGCCAGCAGCTCCCCGATCGACTGGACCCCCGTTGGCCACAATGAGCAGTTCTTC
d_call: TRBD2; cdr3_length: 15; clone_size: -; j_call: TRBJ2-1; v_call: TRBV20-1; cdr3_aa: CSARALSGGTDEQFF; cdr3_nt: TGCAGTGCTAGAGCCCTAAGCGGGGGGACGGATGAGCAGTTCTTC
d_call: TRBD1; cdr3_length: 15; clone_size: -; j_call: TRBJ1-4; v_call: TRBV20-1; cdr3_aa: CSAREFGTGGEKLFF; cdr3_nt: TGCAGTGCTAGAGAATTCGGCACAGGGGGTGAAAAACTGTTTTTT
d_call: -; cdr3_length: 15; clone_size: -; j_call: TRBJ1-3; v_call: TRBV7-8; cdr3_aa: CASSLTGPAGNTIYF; cdr3_nt: TGTGCCAGCAGCTTAACGGGACCTGCTGGAAACACCATATATTTT
d_call: TRBD1; cdr3_length: 15; clone_size: -; j_call: TRBJ2-7; v_call: TRBV15; cdr3_aa: CATSRVRQGVSEQYF; cdr3_nt: TGTGCCACCAGCAGAGTAAGGCAGGGGGTGAGCGAGCAGTACTTC
d_call: -; cdr3_length: 16; clone_size: few; j_call: TRBJ2-5; v_call: TRBV7-9; cdr3_aa: CASSGSQSPRLETQYF; cdr3_nt: TGTGCCAGCAGCGGGTCCCAAAGCCCTCGTTTGGAGACCCAGTACTTC
d_call: TRBD2; cdr3_length: 15; clone_size: -; j_call: TRBJ2-3; v_call: TRBV28; cdr3_aa: CASSLAGELTDTQYF; cdr3_nt: TGTGCCAGCAGTTTAGCGGGAGAACTAACAGATACGCAGTATTTT
d_call: TRBD2; cdr3_length: 17; clone_size: few; j_call: TRBJ2-1; v_call: TRBV10-3; cdr3_aa: CAISGDPSGSSYNEQFF; cdr3_nt: TGTGCCATCAGTGGGGATCCTAGCGGGAGCTCCTACAATGAGCAGTTCTTC
d_call: TRBD1; cdr3_length: 14; clone_size: -; j_call: TRBJ2-5; v_call: TRBV28; cdr3_aa: CASESHRGRETQYF; cdr3_nt: TGTGCCAGCGAATCTCACAGGGGGCGAGAGACCCAGTACTTC
d_call: -; cdr3_length: 16; clone_size: -; j_call: TRBJ2-7; v_call: TRBV6-6; cdr3_aa: CASSYVGGQNPYEQYF; cdr3_nt: TGTGCCAGCAGTTACGTGGGGGGACAAAATCCCTACGAGCAGTACTTC
d_call: -; cdr3_length: 12; clone_size: few; j_call: TRBJ2-4; v_call: TRBV6-1; cdr3_aa: CASDSTKNIQYF; cdr3_nt: TGTGCCAGCGACTCCACCAAAAACATTCAGTACTTC
d_call: TRBD1; cdr3_length: 15; clone_size: -; j_call: TRBJ2-5; v_call: TRBV20-1; cdr3_aa: CSANRDRTYQETQYF; cdr3_nt: TGCAGTGCTAACCGGGACAGGACGTACCAAGAGACCCAGTACTTC
d_call: TRBD2; cdr3_length: 14; clone_size: few; j_call: TRBJ2-1; v_call: TRBV20-1; cdr3_aa: CSSSSGAIYNEQFF; cdr3_nt: TGCAGTTCATCTAGCGGGGCGATCTACAATGAGCAGTTCTTC
d_call: -; cdr3_length: 14; clone_size: -; j_call: TRBJ2-7; v_call: TRBV7-9; cdr3_aa: CASSLVGPYYEQYF; cdr3_nt: TGTGCCAGCAGCTTAGTGGGGCCCTACTACGAGCAGTACTTC
d_call: -; cdr3_length: 16; clone_size: -; j_call: TRBJ2-3; v_call: TRBV7-8; cdr3_aa: CASSLVRGETGNTQYF; cdr3_nt: TGTGCCAGCAGCTTAGTCCGCGGGGAAACGGGTAATACGCAGTATTTT
d_call: TRBD1; cdr3_length: 15; clone_size: -; j_call: TRBJ1-2; v_call: TRBV5-1; cdr3_aa: CASRTGTGDLYGYTF; cdr3_nt: TGCGCCAGCAGAACCGGGACAGGGGATCTCTATGGCTACACCTTC
d_call: -; cdr3_length: 11; clone_size: -; j_call: TRBJ2-7; v_call: TRBV20-1; cdr3_aa: CSPTGGDEQYF; cdr3_nt: TGCAGTCCCACAGGGGGGGACGAGCAGTACTTC
d_call: TRBD1; cdr3_length: 15; clone_size: few; j_call: TRBJ1-2; v_call: TRBV7-2; cdr3_aa: CASSPTGSFGYGYTF; cdr3_nt: TGTGCCAGCAGCCCGACAGGGAGTTTTGGCTATGGCTACACCTTC
d_call: -; cdr3_length: 15; clone_size: -; j_call: TRBJ2-2; v_call: TRBV6-2/TRBV6-3; cdr3_aa: CASSYLGPNTGELFF; cdr3_nt: TGTGCCAGCAGTTATTTAGGGCCGAACACCGGGGAGCTGTTTTTT
d_call: -; cdr3_length: 13; clone_size: -; j_call: TRBJ1-1; v_call: TRBV21-1; cdr3_aa: CASSPSDSAEAFF; cdr3_nt: TGTGCCAGCAGCCCTTCGGATTCCGCTGAAGCTTTCTTT
d_call: TRBD1; cdr3_length: 14; clone_size: -; j_call: TRBJ1-2; v_call: TRBV4-3; cdr3_aa: CASSLRQGLYGYTF; cdr3_nt: TGCGCCAGCAGCTTAAGACAGGGACTCTATGGCTACACCTTC
d_call: -; cdr3_length: 14; clone_size: -; j_call: TRBJ2-7; v_call: TRBV7-2; cdr3_aa: CASSAQLSSYEQYF; cdr3_nt: TGTGCCAGCAGCGCCCAATTGAGCTCCTACGAGCAGTACTTC
d_call: TRBD1; cdr3_length: 14; clone_size: few; j_call: TRBJ2-1; v_call: TRBV12-3/TRBV12-4; cdr3_aa: CASSSDRDYNEQFF; cdr3_nt: TGCGCCAGCAGCTCGGACAGGGATTACAATGAGCAGTTCTTC
d_call: TRBD2; cdr3_length: 16; clone_size: many; j_call: TRBJ2-1; v_call: TRBV5-1; cdr3_aa: CASSLGTSRWNNEQFF; cdr3_nt: TGCGCCAGCAGCTTGGGGACTAGCAGGTGGAACAATGAGCAGTTCTTC
d_call: TRBD2; cdr3_length: 16; clone_size: few; j_call: TRBJ2-1; v_call: TRBV7-2; cdr3_aa: CASNSGGSSSYNEQFF; cdr3_nt: TGTGCCAGCAACAGCGGGGGGTCGAGCTCCTACAATGAGCAGTTCTTC
d_call: -; cdr3_length: 14; clone_size: -; j_call: TRBJ2-7; v_call: TRBV7-2; cdr3_aa: CASSLLDLSYEQYF; cdr3_nt: TGTGCCAGCAGCTTACTGGACCTGAGCTACGAGCAGTACTTC
d_call: -; cdr3_length: 15; clone_size: -; j_call: TRBJ2-5; v_call: TRBV7-9; cdr3_aa: CASYLGRGLTETQYF; cdr3_nt: TGTGCCAGCTATTTAGGGCGGGGATTGACGGAGACCCAGTACTTC
d_call: -; cdr3_length: 11; clone_size: -; j_call: TRBJ2-5; v_call: TRBV5-6; cdr3_aa: CANSLAGLQYF; cdr3_nt: TGTGCCAACAGCTTGGCGGGACTCCAGTACTTC
d_call: -; cdr3_length: 13; clone_size: -; j_call: TRBJ2-2; v_call: TRBV29-1; cdr3_aa: CSVGTKLTGELFF; cdr3_nt: TGCAGCGTGGGAACTAAACTCACCGGGGAGCTGTTTTTT
d_call: TRBD2; cdr3_length: 19; clone_size: -; j_call: TRBJ2-2; v_call: TRBV3-1; cdr3_aa: CASSQTGLAGAQNTGELFF; cdr3_nt: TGTGCCAGCAGCCAAACAGGACTAGCGGGGGCGCAAAACACCGGGGAGCTGTTTTTT
d_call: -; cdr3_length: 14; clone_size: few; j_call: TRBJ1-6; v_call: TRBV6-2/TRBV6-3; cdr3_aa: CASSYGHPFSPLHF; cdr3_nt: TGTGCCAGCAGTTACGGGCACCCCTTTTCACCCCTCCACTTT
d_call: -; cdr3_length: 13; clone_size: few; j_call: TRBJ2-7; v_call: TRBV25-1; cdr3_aa: CASSEGARVEQYF; cdr3_nt: TGTGCCAGCAGTGAAGGAGCACGCGTCGAGCAGTACTTC
d_call: -; cdr3_length: 12; clone_size: -; j_call: TRBJ2-7; v_call: TRBV15; cdr3_aa: CATSRDQHEQYF; cdr3_nt: TGTGCCACCAGCAGAGATCAACACGAGCAGTACTTC
d_call: -; cdr3_length: 14; clone_size: few; j_call: TRBJ2-4; v_call: TRBV29-1; cdr3_aa: CSVEGRGAKNIQYF; cdr3_nt: TGCAGCGTTGAAGGGAGGGGTGCCAAAAACATTCAGTACTTC
d_call: -; cdr3_length: 16; clone_size: -; j_call: TRBJ2-7; v_call: TRBV6-6; cdr3_aa: CASKPYLEGGNYEQYF; cdr3_nt: TGTGCCAGCAAACCGTACCTGGAGGGGGGCAACTACGAGCAGTACTTC
d_call: -; cdr3_length: 13; clone_size: few; j_call: TRBJ2-5; v_call: TRBV5-1; cdr3_aa: CASSLIDTGEQYF; cdr3_nt: TGCGCCAGCAGCTTAATAGACACGGGGGAGCAGTACTTC
d_call: -; cdr3_length: 15; clone_size: -; j_call: TRBJ2-7; v_call: TRBV7-2; cdr3_aa: CASSLGRVDSYEQYF; cdr3_nt: TGTGCCAGCAGCTTAGGCAGGGTGGACTCCTACGAGCAGTACTTC
d_call: -; cdr3_length: 15; clone_size: -; j_call: TRBJ2-1; v_call: TRBV20-1; cdr3_aa: CSAAGGRGITDEQFF; cdr3_nt: TGCAGTGCTGCCGGAGGTCGCGGGATAACGGATGAGCAGTTCTTC
d_call: -; cdr3_length: 11; clone_size: many; j_call: TRBJ2-1; v_call: TRBV10-3; cdr3_aa: CAISESREQFF; cdr3_nt: TGTGCCATCAGTGAGTCGCGTGAGCAGTTCTTC
d_call: TRBD1; cdr3_length: 17; clone_size: -; j_call: TRBJ1-2; v_call: TRBV27; cdr3_aa: CASSLRFQGGMYYGYTF; cdr3_nt: TGTGCCAGCAGTTTAAGATTCCAGGGGGGGATGTACTATGGCTACACCTTC
d_call: TRBD1; cdr3_length: 14; clone_size: -; j_call: TRBJ1-5; v_call: TRBV12-3/TRBV12-4; cdr3_aa: CASSHTGEGQPQHF; cdr3_nt: TGTGCCAGCAGCCACACAGGGGAGGGCCAGCCTCAGCATTTT
d_call: -; cdr3_length: 14; clone_size: -; j_call: TRBJ2-1; v_call: TRBV27; cdr3_aa: CASSWTKSYSEQFF; cdr3_nt: TGTGCCAGCAGTTGGACTAAATCCTACAGTGAGCAGTTCTTC
d_call: TRBD1; cdr3_length: 16; clone_size: -; j_call: TRBJ2-5; v_call: TRBV15; cdr3_aa: CATSREPSGQGCTQYF; cdr3_nt: TGTGCCACCAGCAGGGAACCCTCGGGACAGGGGTGTACCCAGTACTTC